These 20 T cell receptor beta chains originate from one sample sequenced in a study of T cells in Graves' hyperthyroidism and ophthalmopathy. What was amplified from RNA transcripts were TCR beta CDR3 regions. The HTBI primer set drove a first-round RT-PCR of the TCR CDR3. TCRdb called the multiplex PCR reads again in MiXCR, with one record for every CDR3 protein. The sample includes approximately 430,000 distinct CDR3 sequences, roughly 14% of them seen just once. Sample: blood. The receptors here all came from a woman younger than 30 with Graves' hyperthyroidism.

In DNA, the CDR3 is TGTGCCAGCAGCTTAGAGGCTAGCTCCACAGATACGCAGTATTTT. It is translated as CASSLEASSTDTQYF. The chain employs TRBV7-8 and TRBJ2-3, with D possibly matching TRBD2 (5 bases). The CDR3 runs 15 residues. V lost 1 base, J lost 2 bases, and 10 bases lay in between. Germline V gene sequence: CDR1 SGHVS, CDR2 FQNEAQ.

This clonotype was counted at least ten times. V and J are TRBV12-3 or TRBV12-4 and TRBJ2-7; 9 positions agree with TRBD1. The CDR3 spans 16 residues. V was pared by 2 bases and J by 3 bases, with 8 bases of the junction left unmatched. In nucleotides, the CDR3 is TGTGCCAGCAGTTTATCCGGGACAGGGACCCTCTACGAGCAGTACTTC. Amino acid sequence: CASSLSGTGTLYEQYF.

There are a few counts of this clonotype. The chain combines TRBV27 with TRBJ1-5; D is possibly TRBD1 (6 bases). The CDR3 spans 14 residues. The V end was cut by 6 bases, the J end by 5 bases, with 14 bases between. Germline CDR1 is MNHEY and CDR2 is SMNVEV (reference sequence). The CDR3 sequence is CASRPGQRHQPQHF. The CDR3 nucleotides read TGTGCCAGCAGACCTGGACAGCGCCATCAGCCCCAGCATTTT.

CDR3 DNA sequence: TGTGCCAGCAGTTTACACTCCGCGAACACCGGGGAGCTGTTTTTT. Its protein product is CASSLHSANTGELFF. The chain combines TRBV12-3 or TRBV12-4 with TRBJ2-2; D unresolved. CDR3 size: 15 residues. V was clipped by 2 bases and J by 0 bases, with 7 bases between them.

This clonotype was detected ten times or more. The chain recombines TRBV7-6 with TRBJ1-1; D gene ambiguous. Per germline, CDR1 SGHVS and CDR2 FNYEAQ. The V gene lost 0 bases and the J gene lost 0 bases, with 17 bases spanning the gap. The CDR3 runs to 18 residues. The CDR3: CASSLAVLRGAMNTEAFF. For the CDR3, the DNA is TGTGCCAGCAGCTTAGCCGTTCTCCGAGGAGCCATGAACACTGAAGCTTTCTTT.

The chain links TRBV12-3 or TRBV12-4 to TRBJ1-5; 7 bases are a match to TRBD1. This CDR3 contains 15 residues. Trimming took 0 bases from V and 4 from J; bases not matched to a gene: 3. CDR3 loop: CASSLAGGQNQPQHF. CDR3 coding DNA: TGTGCCAGCAGTTTAGCAGGGGGCCAGAATCAGCCCCAGCATTTT.

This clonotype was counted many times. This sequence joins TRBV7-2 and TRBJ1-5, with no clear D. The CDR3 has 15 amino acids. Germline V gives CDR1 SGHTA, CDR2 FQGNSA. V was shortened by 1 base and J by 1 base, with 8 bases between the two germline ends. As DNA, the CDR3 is TGTGCCAGCAGCTTAGTGGTCCGCAGCAATCAGCCCCAGCATTTT. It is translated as CASSLVVRSNQPQHF.

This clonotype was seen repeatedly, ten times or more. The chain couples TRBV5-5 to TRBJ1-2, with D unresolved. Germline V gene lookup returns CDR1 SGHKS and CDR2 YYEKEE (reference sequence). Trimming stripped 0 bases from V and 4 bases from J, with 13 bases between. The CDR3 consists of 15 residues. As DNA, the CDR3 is TGTGCCAGCAGCTTGGACCTGGGTGTAGGCTATGGCTACACCTTC. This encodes CASSLDLGVGYGYTF.

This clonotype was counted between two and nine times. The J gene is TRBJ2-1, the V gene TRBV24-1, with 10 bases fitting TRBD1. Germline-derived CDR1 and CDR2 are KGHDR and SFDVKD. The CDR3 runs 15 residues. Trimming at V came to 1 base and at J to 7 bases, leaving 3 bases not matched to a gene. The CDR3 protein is CATSDFGTGENEQFF. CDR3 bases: TGTGCCACCAGTGATTTTGGGACAGGGGAGAATGAGCAGTTCTTC.

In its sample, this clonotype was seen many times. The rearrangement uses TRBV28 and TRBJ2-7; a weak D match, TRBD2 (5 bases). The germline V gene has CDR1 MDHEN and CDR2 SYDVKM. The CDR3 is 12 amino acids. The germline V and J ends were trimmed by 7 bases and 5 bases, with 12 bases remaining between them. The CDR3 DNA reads TGTGCCAGCAAACGAACCGGGGACGAGCAGTACTTC. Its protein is CASKRTGDEQYF.

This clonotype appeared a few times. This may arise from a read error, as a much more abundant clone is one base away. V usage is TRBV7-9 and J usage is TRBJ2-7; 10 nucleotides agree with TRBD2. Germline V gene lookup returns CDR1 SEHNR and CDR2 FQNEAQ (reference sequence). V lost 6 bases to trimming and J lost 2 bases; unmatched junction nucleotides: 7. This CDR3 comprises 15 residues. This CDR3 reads CASRSGLARTYEQYF. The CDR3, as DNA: TGTGCCAGCAGATCGGGACTAGCGAGAACCTACGAGCAGTACTTC.

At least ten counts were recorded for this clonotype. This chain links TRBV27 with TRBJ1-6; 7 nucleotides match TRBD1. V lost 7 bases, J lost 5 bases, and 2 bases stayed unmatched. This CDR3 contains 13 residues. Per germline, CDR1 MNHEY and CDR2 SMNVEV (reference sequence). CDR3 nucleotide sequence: TGTGCCAGCAAGGGGGCGGATAATTCACCCCTCCACTTT. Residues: CASKGADNSPLHF.

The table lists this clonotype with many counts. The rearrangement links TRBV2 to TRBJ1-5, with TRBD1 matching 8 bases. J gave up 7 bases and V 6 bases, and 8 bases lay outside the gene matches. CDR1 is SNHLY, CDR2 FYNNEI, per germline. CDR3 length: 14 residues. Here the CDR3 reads CASSLGQGSQPQHF. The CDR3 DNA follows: TGTGCCAGCAGCCTCGGACAGGGATCACAGCCCCAGCATTTT. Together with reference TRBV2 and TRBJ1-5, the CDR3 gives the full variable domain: EPEVTQTPSHQVTQMGQEVILRCVPISNHLYFYWYRQILGQKVEFLVSFYNNEISEKSEIFDDQFSVERPDGSNFTLKIRSTKLEDSAMYFCASSLGQGSQPQHFGDGTRLSIL.

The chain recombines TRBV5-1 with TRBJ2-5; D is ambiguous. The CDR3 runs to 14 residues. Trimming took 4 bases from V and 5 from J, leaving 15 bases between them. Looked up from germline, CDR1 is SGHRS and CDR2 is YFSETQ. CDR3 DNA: TGCGCCAGCAGCCCGGAGTCAACTTCGGAGACCCAGTACTTC. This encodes CASSPESTSETQYF.

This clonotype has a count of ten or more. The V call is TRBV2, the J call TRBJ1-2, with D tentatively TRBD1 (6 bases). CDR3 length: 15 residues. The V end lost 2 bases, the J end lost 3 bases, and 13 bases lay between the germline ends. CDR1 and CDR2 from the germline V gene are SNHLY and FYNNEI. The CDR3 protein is CASSERTADYYGYTF. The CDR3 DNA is TGTGCCAGCAGTGAACGGACAGCCGACTACTATGGCTACACCTTC.

CDR3 in amino acids: CASSSTVSTDTQYF. CDR3 in DNA: TGTGCCAGCAGTTCGACAGTAAGCACAGATACGCAGTATTTT. The chain has TRBV6-1 and TRBJ2-3; D perhaps matches TRBD1 (5 bases). V was cut by 5 bases and J by 0 bases, with 9 bases left in between. The V gene's germline CDR1 is MNHNS and CDR2 SASEGT. This CDR3 comprises 14 residues.

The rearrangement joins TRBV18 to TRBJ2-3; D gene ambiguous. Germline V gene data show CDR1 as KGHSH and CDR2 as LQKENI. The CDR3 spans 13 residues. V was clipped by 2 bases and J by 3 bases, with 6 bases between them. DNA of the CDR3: TGTGCCAGCTCACCAAAAGGTACAGATACGCAGTATTTT. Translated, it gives CASSPKGTDTQYF.

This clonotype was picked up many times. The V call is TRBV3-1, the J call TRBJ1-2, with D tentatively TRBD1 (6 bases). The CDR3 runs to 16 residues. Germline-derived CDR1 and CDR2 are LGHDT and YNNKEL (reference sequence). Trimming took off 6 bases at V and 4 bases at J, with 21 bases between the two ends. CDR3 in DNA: TGTGCCAGCAGATCACTTTCGACGGGGGCGACCTATGGCTACACCTTC. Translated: CASRSLSTGATYGYTF.

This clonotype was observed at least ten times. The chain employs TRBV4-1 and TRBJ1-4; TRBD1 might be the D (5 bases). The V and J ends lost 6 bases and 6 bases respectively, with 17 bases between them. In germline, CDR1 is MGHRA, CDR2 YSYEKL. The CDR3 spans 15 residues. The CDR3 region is CASRLAGSRDEKLFF. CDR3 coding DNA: TGCGCCAGCAGACTAGCAGGGTCCAGGGATGAAAAACTGTTTTTT.

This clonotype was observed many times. In DNA, the CDR3 is TGCAGTGCTAGACACCATCAATCGGGGGGCTATGGCTACACCTTC. It yields the protein CSARHHQSGGYGYTF. The chain employs TRBV20-1 and TRBJ1-2, with TRBD1 as a possible D gene (5 bases). Between the trimmed V and J ends, which lost 2 bases and 4 bases, there was a span of 17 bases. The CDR3 has 15 residues. Germline V gives CDR1 DFQATT, CDR2 SNEGSKA (reference sequence).